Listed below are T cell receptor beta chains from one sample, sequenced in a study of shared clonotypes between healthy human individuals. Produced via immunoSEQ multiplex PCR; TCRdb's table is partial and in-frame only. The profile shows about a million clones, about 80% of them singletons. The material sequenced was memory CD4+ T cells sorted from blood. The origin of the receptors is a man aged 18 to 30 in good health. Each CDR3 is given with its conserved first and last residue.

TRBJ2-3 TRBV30 CAWSVQRTSGGADTQYF
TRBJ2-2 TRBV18 CASSFAAGDGELFF
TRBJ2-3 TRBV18 CASSLGTGSTDTQYF
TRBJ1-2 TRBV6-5 CASSSRREAIPTF
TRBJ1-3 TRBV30 CAWMNSGNTIYF
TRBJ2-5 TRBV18 CASSPTTGGLETQYF
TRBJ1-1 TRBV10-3 CAITKAGGNTEAFF
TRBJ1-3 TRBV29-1 CSVDDSSHGNTIYF
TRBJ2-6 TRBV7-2 CASSFADRVVSGANVLTF
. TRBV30 CAWSVVWAGPPSSYEQYF
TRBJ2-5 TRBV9 CASSGRQLYQETQYF
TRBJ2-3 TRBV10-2 CASRQGLAGDYTQYF
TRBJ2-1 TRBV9 CASSPDSLSSYNEQFF
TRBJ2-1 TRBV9 CASSVGGRGQGSYNEQFF
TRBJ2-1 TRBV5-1 CASSLPANGGTYNEQFF
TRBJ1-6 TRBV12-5 CASGSATGYNSPLHF
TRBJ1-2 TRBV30 CAWSRDQGIDGYTF
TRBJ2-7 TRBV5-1 CASSRGQGTYEQYF
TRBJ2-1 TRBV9 CASSVRGTGDNEQFF
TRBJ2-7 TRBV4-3 CASSQVWGAQYEQYF
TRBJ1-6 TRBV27 CASSPPGKANSPLHF
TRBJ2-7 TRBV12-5 CASGLVGLQGAYEQYF
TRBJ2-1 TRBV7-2 CASSLRLAVEQFF
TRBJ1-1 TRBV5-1 CASSLDSMNTEAFF
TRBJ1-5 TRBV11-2 CASSLVGDQPQHF
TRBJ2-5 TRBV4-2 CASSQERGAQETQYF
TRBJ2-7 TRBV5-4 CASSRGLAGGGFSYEQYF
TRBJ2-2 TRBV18 CASSPREGGTGELFF
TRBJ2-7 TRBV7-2 CASSLAGSYEQYF
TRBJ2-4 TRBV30 CAWISRATSLAKNIQYF
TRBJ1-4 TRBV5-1 CASSIGTGGPNEKLFF
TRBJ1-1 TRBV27 CASSLYSGTRAFF
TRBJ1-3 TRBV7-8 CASSLRDGGRGNTIYF
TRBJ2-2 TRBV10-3 CAISGMRRDPNAGELFF
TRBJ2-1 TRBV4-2 CASSQDPASGGRDEQFF
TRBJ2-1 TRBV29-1 CSVEWGPEQFF
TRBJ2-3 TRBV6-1 CASSEGGDTDTQYF
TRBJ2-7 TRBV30 CAWSVPVGRYEQYF
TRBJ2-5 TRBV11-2 CASSLGASGSQETQYF
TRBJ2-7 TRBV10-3 CAISDRAGTYEQYF
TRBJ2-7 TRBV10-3 CAIRTGTSGSYEQYF
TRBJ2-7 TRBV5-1 CASSLATGASDEQYF
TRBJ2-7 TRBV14 CASRSSGSKEQYF
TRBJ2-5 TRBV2 CASSGRARTSFQETQYF
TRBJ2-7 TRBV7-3 CASSLKGYEQYF
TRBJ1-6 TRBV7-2 CASSLGSGSRSPLHF
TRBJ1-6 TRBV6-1 CASTQDPFEGSPLHF
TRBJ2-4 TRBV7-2 CASSLWGRPGGIQYF
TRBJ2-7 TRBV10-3 CAISEGQGLREQYF
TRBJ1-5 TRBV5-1 CASSLAGVNQPQHF
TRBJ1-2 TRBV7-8 CASSLEAGLQYGYTF
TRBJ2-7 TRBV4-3 CASSRAGQGIYEQYF